The 15 T cell receptor beta chains in this list originate from one sample, sequenced in a study of molecular identifiers for immune sequencing clone quantification. TCRdb recomputed calls from the PCR reads with MiXCR, one row per CDR3 protein. The repertoire holds about 68,000 distinct CDR3 sequences, with around 18% as singletons. The sample consisted of naive CD8+ T cells from blood, with Jurkat cell RNA spiked in. Subset meaning: FACS-sorted CD8+CD4-CCR7+CD45RA+ naive T cells. The receptors were gathered from a human donor in good health. Some libraries in this study had Jurkat cell RNA spiked in.

The sample holds many counts of this clonotype. The genes are TRBV12-3 or TRBV12-4 and TRBJ1-4; D gene uncertain. The V gene lost 3 bases and the J gene lost 8 bases, with 4 bases spanning the gap. The CDR3 consists of 11 residues. The CDR3: CASSFGEKLFF. Here the CDR3 DNA reads TGTGCCAGCAGTTTTGGGGAAAAACTGTTTTTT.

There are many counts of this clonotype. V usage is TRBV6-2 or TRBV6-3 and J usage is TRBJ1-5; D call uncertain. The CDR3 contains 14 residues. V was cut by 2 bases and J by 0 bases, with 5 bases left in between. CDR1 MNHEY and CDR2 SVGEGT come from the germline V gene. CDR3 in amino acids: CASSYPDSNQPQHF. The CDR3 nucleotides are TGTGCCAGCAGTTACCCGGATAGCAATCAGCCCCAGCATTTT.

This clonotype was recorded many times. The genes are TRBV29-1 and TRBJ2-3; no reliable D call. There are 16 residues in the CDR3. Between the trimmed V and J ends, which lost 4 bases and 4 bases, there was a span of 21 bases. The germline CDR1 and CDR2 sequences are SQVTM and ANQGSEA. The CDR3 sequence is CSVGIVGHRAADTQYF. Here the CDR3 DNA reads TGCAGCGTTGGTATCGTCGGGCATCGTGCCGCAGATACGCAGTATTTT.

This clonotype was detected ten times or more. The chain is built from TRBV29-1 and TRBJ2-7, with 7 bases that match TRBD2. Germline CDR1 is SQVTM and CDR2 is ANQGSEA. V shed 4 bases, J shed 3 bases, and the junction held 0 bases outside the gene matches. The CDR3 length is 11 residues. As DNA, the CDR3 is TGCAGCGTTGGGGAGGGCTACGAGCAGTACTTC. It encodes CSVGEGYEQYF.

About this clonotype itself: The junction differs from germline at one of its ends, possibly a read error. The chain carries TRBV7-8 and TRBJ2-7, with D unclear. In germline, CDR1 is SGHVS, CDR2 FQNEAQ. The CDR3 consists of 12 residues. The chain's CDR3 is CASSLGRYEQCF. The CDR3 DNA is TGTGCCAGCAGCTTAGGCCGCTACGAGCAGTGCTTC.

Points on this clonotype: This may arise from a read error, as a much more abundant clone is one base away. The rearrangement uses TRBV6-5 and TRBJ2-7; TRBD2 matches 7 bases. The V gene end was trimmed by 6 bases and the J gene end by 3 bases; junction bases not matched to a gene: 5. Germline loops: CDR1 MNHEY, CDR2 SVGAGI. The CDR3 loop spans 13 amino acids. The CDR3 nucleotides read TGTGCCAGCAGGGAAGCGGGACTCTACGAGCAGTACTTC. This codes for CASREAGLYEQYF.

In its sample, this clonotype was seen a few times. The J gene is TRBJ2-7, the V gene TRBV11-1; possible D gene TRBD1, 6 bases. The length of the CDR3 is 14 residues. The ends were cut back, 2 bases at V and 2 bases at J, with 10 bases in the middle. The germline V gene encodes CDR1 SGHAT and CDR2 FQDESV (reference sequence). DNA for the CDR3: TGTGCCAGCAGCTTACCCGGGACACCCTACGAGCAGTACTTC. Its protein product is CASSLPGTPYEQYF.

Many counts were recorded for this clonotype. The chain carries TRBV7-2 and TRBJ2-1, with 9 bases that match TRBD2. This CDR3 contains 16 residues. Germline CDR1 is SGHTA and CDR2 is FQGNSA. J lost 8 bases, V lost 1 base, and 9 bases had no gene match. The CDR3 loop is CASSLVGGRALDEQFF. CDR3 nucleotide sequence: TGTGCCAGCAGCTTAGTAGGCGGGAGGGCCTTGGATGAGCAGTTCTTC.

This clonotype appeared a single time. The conserved phenylalanine or tryptophan normally closing the CDR3 is absent here, so this likely arose from a read error. The chain carries TRBV9 and TRBJ2-3; D is perhaps TRBD2 (5 bases). Trimming shortened V by 7 bases and J by 1 base, and 13 bases separated the two germline ends. There are 14 residues in the CDR3. The germline gives CDR1 SGDLS, CDR2 YYNGEE. For the CDR3, the DNA is TGTGCCAGCCAGGACTTGAACCGCACAGATACGCAGTATCTT. This gives the protein CASQDLNRTDTQYL.

This clonotype was seen repeatedly, ten times or more. This chain joins TRBV29-1 and TRBJ1-1; D unresolved. CDR1 SQVTM and CDR2 ANQGSEA come from the germline V gene. The CDR3 has 12 amino acids. V was pared by 2 bases and J by 6 bases, with 10 bases between. CDR3 loop: CSVEKVRPEAFF. DNA for the CDR3: TGCAGCGTTGAAAAGGTACGGCCTGAAGCTTTCTTT.

At least ten counts were recorded for this clonotype. V usage is TRBV27 and J usage is TRBJ1-1, with D unclear. Germline CDR1 MNHEY, CDR2 SMNVEV (reference sequence). The CDR3 is made up of 13 amino acids. The ends were cut back, 0 bases at V and 7 bases at J, with 9 bases in the middle. The DNA for the CDR3 is TGTGCCAGCAGTTTATCCGGAGGGAATGAAGCTTTCTTT. Its protein product is CASSLSGGNEAFF.

This clonotype was seen many times. The V call is TRBV28, the J call TRBJ1-2; D possibly corresponds to TRBD1 (5 bases). Per the germline V gene, CDR1 is MDHEN and CDR2 is SYDVKM. The CDR3 is made up of 15 amino acids. Deletions cut 5 bases from V and 8 bases from J, with 21 bases between. The CDR3 DNA is TGTGCCAGCAGTCCCACGACCGGGGGGGTATGGGGCTACACCTTC. It codes for CASSPTTGGVWGYTF.

This clonotype was found many times. DNA of the CDR3: TGTGCCAGCAGCGCCGAGGACAGGAACCTCTACGAGCAGTACTTC. Its protein is CASSAEDRNLYEQYF. The V and J genes are TRBV7-9 and TRBJ2-7, with 7 bases matching TRBD1. Per germline, CDR1 SEHNR and CDR2 FQNEAQ (reference sequence). The CDR3 runs to 15 residues. V dropped 5 bases and J dropped 3; count of bases not matched to a gene: 10. The complete variable domain, with remaining parts taken from reference TRBV7-9 and TRBJ2-7, reads DTGVSQNPRHKITKRGQNVTFRCDPISEHNRLYWYRQTLGQGPEFLTYFQNEAQLEKSRLLSDRFSAERPKGSFSTLEIQRTEQGDSAMYLCASSAEDRNLYEQYFGPGTRLTVT.

This clonotype was recorded at least ten times. This chain links TRBV9 with TRBJ2-3, with TRBD2 identical over 9 bases. The ends lost 3 bases at V and 2 bases at J; junction bases unmatched: 4. Germline V CDR1 and CDR2: SGDLS, YYNGEE. This CDR3 comprises 15 residues. The CDR3 spells CASSEGLADTDTQYF. CDR3 DNA: TGTGCCAGCAGCGAGGGACTAGCCGACACAGATACGCAGTATTTT.

In the case of this clonotype: This clone may be a read error of a much larger clone one base away. This chain links TRBV19 with TRBJ2-2; D is possibly TRBD2 (5 bases). CDR1 and CDR2 from the germline V gene are LNHDA and SQIVND (reference sequence). The ends were cut back, 7 bases at V and 7 bases at J, with 16 bases in the middle. The CDR3 sequence is 14 residues long. The CDR3 nucleotides read TGTGCCAGTACCCCTAGCAGGCCTATCGGGGAGCTGTTTTTT. It is translated as CASTPSRPIGELFF.